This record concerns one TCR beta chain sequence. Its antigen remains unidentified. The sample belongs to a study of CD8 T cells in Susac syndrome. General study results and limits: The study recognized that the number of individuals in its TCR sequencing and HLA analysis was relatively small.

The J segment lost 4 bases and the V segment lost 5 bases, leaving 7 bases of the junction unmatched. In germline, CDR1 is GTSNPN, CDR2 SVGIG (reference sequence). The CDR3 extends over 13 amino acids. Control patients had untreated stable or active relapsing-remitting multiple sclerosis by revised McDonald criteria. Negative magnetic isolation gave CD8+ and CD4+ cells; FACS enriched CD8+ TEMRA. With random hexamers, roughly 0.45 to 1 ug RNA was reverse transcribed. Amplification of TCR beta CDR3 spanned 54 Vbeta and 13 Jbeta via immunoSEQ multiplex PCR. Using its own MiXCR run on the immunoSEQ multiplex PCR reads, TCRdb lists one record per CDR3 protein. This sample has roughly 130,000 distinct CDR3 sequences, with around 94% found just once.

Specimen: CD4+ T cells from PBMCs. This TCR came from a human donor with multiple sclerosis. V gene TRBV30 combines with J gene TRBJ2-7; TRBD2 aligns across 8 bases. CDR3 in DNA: TGTGCCTGGGGACCGGGAGGGAATTACGAGCAGTACTTC. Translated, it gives CAWGPGGNYEQYF.